Following are 16 T cell receptor beta chains from one sample sequenced in a study of PD-L1 blockade in urothelial cancer. The method was immunoSEQ multiplex PCR; TCRdb's version includes in-frame clones alone and lacks a portion of them. The sample records 190 or so clones, roughly 31% being singletons. This specimen was tumor tissue, taken before atezolizumab (anti-PD-L1) treatment. The receptors here all came from a man in his 70s with urothelial cancer.

Only a few counts were recorded for this clone. This chain uses TRBV11-3 with TRBJ2-1, with 8 bases aligning to TRBD2. With 8 bases clipped from V and 3 bases from J, the junction kept 6 bases outside the gene matches. CDR1 is SGHNT and CDR2 is YENEEA in the germline V gene. The CDR3 is 14 amino acids. CDR3 loop: CASSLAENYNEQFF. CDR3 coding DNA: TGTGCCAGCTCACTAGCGGAGAACTACAATGAGCAGTTCTTC.

This clone showed up just a few times. The chain has TRBV28 and TRBJ1-1; no reliable D call. V was cut by 2 bases and J by 3 bases, with 7 bases left in between. CDR3 length: 13 residues. The germline CDR1 and CDR2 sequences are MDHEN and SYDVKM. The CDR3 loop is CASSLTLDTEAFF. CDR3 sequence (DNA): TGTGCCAGCAGTTTAACGCTAGACACTGAAGCTTTCTTT.

V gene TRBV5-1 combines with J gene TRBJ1-4; tentative D call: TRBD1 (6 bases). V lost 3 bases to trimming and J lost 7 bases, with 13 bases between them. The CDR3 is made up of 14 amino acids. Germline V CDR1 and CDR2: SGHRS, YFSETQ. The CDR3 here is CASSSQGMAEKLFF. CDR3 coding DNA: TGCGCCAGCAGCTCACAGGGTATGGCTGAAAAACTGTTTTTT.

This clone has only a few counts. J is TRBJ1-1 and V is TRBV6-8; weak D call: TRBD1 (6 bases). Germline values: CDR1 MNHGY, CDR2 SAAAGT. The ends were cut back, 8 bases at V and 1 base at J, with 17 bases in the middle. The CDR3 spans 15 residues. As DNA, the CDR3 is TGTGCCAGCGGTTCAAAGACAGGTACGAACACTGAAGCTTTCTTT. Protein sequence: CASGSKTGTNTEAFF.

V usage is TRBV23-1 and J usage is TRBJ1-4, with a tentative D call TRBD1 (6 bases). TRBV23-1 has ORF status, its function being uncertain. V shed 6 bases and J shed 5 bases, with 16 bases lying between them. There are 15 residues in the CDR3. CDR3 sequence: CASSTRTVTNEKLFF. CDR3 nucleotides: TGCGCCAGCAGCACCCGGACAGTGACGAATGAAAAACTGTTTTTT.

This clone was seen a few times. The V gene is TRBV9, the J gene TRBJ2-4, with 9 nucleotides matching TRBD1. The CDR3 covers 19 residues. CDR1 is SGDLS, CDR2 YYNGEE, per germline. J was trimmed by 4 bases and V by 3 bases; bases with no gene match: 17. The DNA for the CDR3 is TGTGCCAGCAGCGCGGGGACAGGGAGGCTTGGTGAGGGAAAAAACATTCAGTACTTC. This sequence encodes CASSAGTGRLGEGKNIQYF.

The sample holds a few counts of this clone. CDR3 loop: CASSPAEEGGWSETQYF. CDR3 in DNA: TGCGCCAGCAGCCCTGCTGAGGAGGGGGGATGGAGTGAGACCCAGTACTTC. The gene calls are TRBV4-1 and TRBJ2-5; the D gene could be TRBD1 or TRBD2 (6 bases each). The germline V gene encodes CDR1 MGHRA and CDR2 YSYEKL. The V gene lost 4 bases and the J gene lost 5 bases, with 23 bases spanning the gap. This CDR3 spans 17 amino acids.

The V gene is TRBV27, the J gene TRBJ1-2; D gene uncertain. With 0 bases removed from V and 4 bases from J, the gap between germline ends came to 9 bases. The germline CDR1 and CDR2 sequences are MNHEY and SMNVEV (reference sequence). This CDR3 region has 14 residues. The CDR3 region has the DNA TGTGCCAGCAGTTTATCCCAGATAGCCTATGGCTACACCTTC. Translating gives CASSLSQIAYGYTF.

The CDR3 sequence is CASNYRESNTEAFF. CDR3 bases: TGTGCCAGCAACTACAGGGAATCGAACACTGAAGCTTTCTTT. The V gene is TRBV6-8, the J gene TRBJ1-1, with D possibly TRBD1 on 6 matching bases. Germline V CDR1 and CDR2: MNHGY, SAAAGT. V lost 7 bases to trimming and J lost 1 base, with 13 bases between them. CDR3 size: 14 residues.

The chain couples TRBV10-2 to TRBJ2-5; 7 bases line up with TRBD1. The CDR3 spans 13 residues. CDR1 and CDR2 (germline): WSHSY, SAAADI. J gave up 5 bases and V 10 bases, and 10 bases lay outside the gene matches. CDR3 amino acids: CATSTGTRETQYF. The CDR3 DNA sequence: TGCGCCACCTCGACAGGGACCCGGGAGACCCAGTACTTC.

The chain uses TRBV19 and TRBJ1-5; D is perhaps TRBD1 (6 bases). This CDR3 spans 18 amino acids. Trimming took 5 bases from V and 1 from J, leaving 21 bases between them. Germline-derived CDR1 and CDR2 are LNHDA and SQIVND (reference sequence). CDR3 DNA sequence: TGTGCCAGTAGTCTAAGGACAGAAAACTTGTTAAGCAATCAGCCCCAGCATTTT. It specifies CASSLRTENLLSNQPQHF.

This clone was seen a single time. This chain uses TRBV19 with TRBJ1-2; 10 nucleotides agree with TRBD1. Germline V gene lookup returns CDR1 LNHDA and CDR2 SQIVND (reference sequence). V dropped 1 base and J dropped 7; count of bases not matched to a gene: 12. The CDR3 is made up of 17 amino acids. The CDR3 region has the DNA TGTGCCAGTAGTATAGTTCAGGGACAGGGGCGCGCCTCTGGCTACACCTTC. This codes for CASSIVQGQGRASGYTF.

By share, this clone ranks as large. V and J are TRBV11-3 and TRBJ2-7; possibly TRBD2 for D (7 bases). Germline-derived CDR1 and CDR2 are SGHNT and YENEEA. CDR3 length: 16 residues. V was clipped by 0 bases and J by 2 bases, with 14 bases between them. CDR3 sequence: CASSLEGGRATYEQYF. The CDR3 bases are TGTGCCAGCAGCTTAGAGGGGGGGCGAGCAACCTACGAGCAGTACTTC.

This clone has only one observation. This chain uses TRBV18 with TRBJ2-3; 7 bases match TRBD1. Unmatched junction bases numbered 9, after V lost 4 bases and J lost 2 bases. The CDR3 is 16 residues long. CDR1 is KGHSH and CDR2 is LQKENI in the germline V gene. Here the CDR3 DNA reads TGTGCCAGCTCACGGCGTACAGGGGCGGCCACAGATACGCAGTATTTT. Protein product: CASSRRTGAATDTQYF.

The rearrangement uses TRBV28 and TRBJ1-2; 7 positions match TRBD1. Losses at the gene ends were 6 bases for V and 2 bases for J; bases not matched to a gene: 3. CDR3 length: 13 amino acids. Germline lookup yields CDR1 MDHEN and CDR2 SYDVKM. CDR3 coding DNA: TGTGCCAGCAGGAAGGGACAGAACTATGGCTACACCTTC. Amino acids: CASRKGQNYGYTF.

This chain uses TRBV6-8 with TRBJ2-3, with D possibly TRBD2 on 6 matching bases. V was clipped by 8 bases and J by 0 bases, with 15 bases between them. The germline V gene has CDR1 MNHGY and CDR2 SAAAGT. The CDR3 is 15 amino acids. In nucleotides, the CDR3 is TGTGCCAGCGGGTCTAGCGACGCTAGCACAGATACGCAGTATTTT. Its protein is CASGSSDASTDTQYF.